This T cell receptor (beta chain) was retrieved from a study of beta chain features in type 1 diabetes. Sequencing targeted expressed TCRB transcripts, as all isolated RNA had been reverse transcribed. Sequenced by immunoSEQ multiplex PCR; TCRdb stores in-frame clones only, minus some. The table has 970,000 or so clones, about 17% seen once. The collection from each donor was one heparinised blood draw averaging about 116 mL. Sorted populations were all over 95% pure. This CDR3 contains 14 residues. The J segment lost 3 bases and the V segment lost 4 bases, leaving 6 bases of the junction unmatched. Germline CDR1 is SGHTA and CDR2 is FQGNSA.

The specimen was naive CD4+ T cells from blood. The TCR sequence derives from a woman between 18 and 29 years old in good health. V gene TRBV7-2 combines with J gene TRBJ2-7; 7 positions agree with TRBD1. CDR3 bases: TGTGCCAGCAGCTCCGGGACAGAGCACTACGAGCAGTACTTC. Translated: CASSSGTEHYEQYF.